These 30 T cell receptor beta chains were sequenced from one sample in a study of yellow fever vaccine responses in identical twins. TCRdb analysed the RT-PCR reads with MiXCR anew, one entry per CDR3 protein. This sample has 17,000 or so distinct CDR3 sequences, with roughly three quarters found just once. Here the sequenced sample was T cells from blood (PBMCs), unsorted or a sorted subset (not recorded which), taken before or after yellow fever vaccination (not recorded which). These receptors came from a woman under 30 who received the yellow fever vaccine.

The gene calls are TRBV5-6 and TRBJ2-1; no reliable D call. Germline lookup yields CDR1 SGHDT and CDR2 YYEEEE. This CDR3 is 11 amino acids long. V gave up 4 bases and J gave up 3 bases, with 2 bases separating them. The CDR3 loop reads CASSNYNEQFF. DNA of the CDR3: TGTGCCAGCAGCAACTACAATGAGCAGTTCTTC.

This sequence joins TRBV13 and TRBJ1-1; 7 positions match TRBD1. This CDR3 region has 15 residues. V was clipped by 5 bases and J by 0 bases; unmatched bases: 6. Germline V gives CDR1 PRHDT, CDR2 FYEKMQ (reference sequence). As DNA, the CDR3 is TGTGCCAGCAGCCAGGGACAGCTCATGAACACTGAAGCTTTCTTT. Encoded protein: CASSQGQLMNTEAFF.

The rearrangement links TRBV10-3 to TRBJ2-7, with a tentative D call TRBD2 (6 bases). Trimming shortened V by 10 bases and J by 5 bases, and 18 bases separated the two germline ends. The CDR3 sequence is 13 residues long. CDR1 is ENHRY, CDR2 SYGVKD, per germline. In DNA, the CDR3 is TGTGCCACCACACACACTAGCAGTGACGAGCAGTACTTC. Translated: CATTHTSSDEQYF.

The chain joins TRBV11-1 to TRBJ1-1; D unclear. Germline CDR1 reads SGHAT; CDR2 reads FQDESV (reference sequence). This CDR3 has 12 amino acids. V dropped 11 bases and J dropped 1 base, with 11 bases sitting between them. CDR3 sequence (DNA): TGTGCCTACCGGGAAGGGAACACTGAAGCTTTCTTT. It specifies CAYREGNTEAFF. The whole variable domain, filled in from reference TRBV11-1 and TRBJ1-1, reads EAEVAQSPRYKITEKSQAVAFWCDPISGHATLYWYRQILGQGPELLVQFQDESVVDDSQLPKDRFSAERLKGVDSTLKIQPAELGDSAMYLCAYREGNTEAFFGQGTRLTVV.

J is TRBJ2-7 and V is TRBV6-1; a possible D gene is TRBD2 (6 bases). This CDR3 region has 15 residues. Germline CDR1 MNHNS, CDR2 SASEGT. Trimming stripped 7 bases from V and 0 bases from J, with 16 bases between. The CDR3 DNA is TGTGCCAGCAATAAGATCTCGCGGGGCTCCTACGAGCAGTACTTC. This encodes CASNKISRGSYEQYF.

This clonotype occurred a few times. This chain connects TRBV2 to TRBJ2-1; 8 bases match TRBD2. The CDR3 has 13 residues. Germline values: CDR1 SNHLY, CDR2 FYNNEI. Germline trimming cut 6 bases from V and 9 bases from J; bases unmatched to any gene: 7. The CDR3 loop reads CASRPTSATEQFF. CDR3 coding DNA: TGTGCCAGCAGGCCGACTAGCGCTACTGAGCAGTTCTTC. The whole variable domain, remainder taken from reference TRBV2 and TRBJ2-1, is EPEVTQTPSHQVTQMGQEVILRCVPISNHLYFYWYRQILGQKVEFLVSFYNNEISEKSEIFDDQFSVERPDGSNFTLKIRSTKLEDSAMYFCASRPTSATEQFFGPGTRLTVL.

This clonotype occurred once. V usage is TRBV10-2 and J usage is TRBJ2-5; 8 bases are shared with TRBD1. Germline CDR1 and CDR2: WSHSY and SAAADI. V gave up 6 bases and J gave up 2 bases; unmatched junction bases: 2. The CDR3 consists of 13 residues. CDR3: CASSGTGQETQYF. CDR3 DNA: TGCGCCAGCAGCGGGACAGGTCAAGAGACCCAGTACTTC.

This chain joins TRBV2 and TRBJ2-3; D unresolved. V lost 7 bases to trimming and J lost 6 bases, with 11 bases between them. Germline V gene lookup returns CDR1 SNHLY and CDR2 FYNNEI. This CDR3 region has 12 residues. The CDR3 is CASMSELDTQYF. In DNA form, the CDR3 reads TGTGCCAGCATGAGCGAGTTGGATACGCAGTATTTT.

V and J are TRBV2 and TRBJ2-1; no reliable D call. The V end was cut by 4 bases, the J end by 6 bases, with 7 bases between. The germline V gene has CDR1 SNHLY and CDR2 FYNNEI. This CDR3 has 12 residues. The CDR3 sequence is CASSGLTNEQFF. Here the CDR3 DNA reads TGTGCCAGCAGTGGGCTTACCAATGAGCAGTTCTTC.

This clonotype was recorded only once. This sequence joins TRBV4-2 and TRBJ2-7, with D uncertain. Germline CDR1 is LGHNA and CDR2 is YNFKEQ. The CDR3 is 12 residues long. Trimming cost V 0 bases and J 4 bases, with 4 bases left between them. The CDR3 DNA sequence: TGTGCCAGCAGCCAAGACTTGTACGAGCAGTACTTC. Its translation: CASSQDLYEQYF.

J is TRBJ1-6 and V is TRBV7-7, with TRBD1 as a possible D gene (5 bases). With 3 bases removed from V and 7 bases from J, the gap between germline ends came to 10 bases. CDR1 SSHAT and CDR2 FNYEAQ come from the germline V gene (reference sequence). The CDR3 loop spans 14 amino acids. The CDR3: CASSFFRVNSPLHF. The CDR3 DNA is TGTGCCAGCAGCTTTTTCAGGGTCAATTCACCCCTCCACTTT. Looking up the rest from reference TRBV7-7 and TRBJ1-6 gives the full variable domain: GAGVSQSPRYKVTKRGQDVTLRCDPISSHATLYWYQQALGQGPEFLTYFNYEAQPDKSGLPSDRFSAERPEGSISTLTIQRTEQRDSAMYRCASSFFRVNSPLHFGNGTRLTVT.

This clonotype was seen a single time. The genes are TRBV20-1 and TRBJ1-5; no firm D call. Germline V lookup: CDR1 DFQATT, CDR2 SNEGSKA (reference sequence). There are 13 residues in the CDR3. V gave up 2 bases and J gave up 5 bases, with 10 bases separating them. CDR3 in amino acids: CSARTFSDQPQHF. In nucleotides, the CDR3 is TGCAGTGCTAGAACCTTCTCGGATCAGCCCCAGCATTTT.

This chain links TRBV5-5 with TRBJ2-7; no definite D call. Trimming removed 0 bases from V and 0 bases from J, with 7 bases in between. Germline loops: CDR1 SGHKS, CDR2 YYEKEE (reference sequence). The CDR3 totals 14 residues. CDR3 residues: CASSLAPGSYEQYV. As DNA, the CDR3 is TGTGCCAGCAGCTTGGCCCCGGGCTCCTACGAGCAGTACGTC.

The chain carries TRBV18 and TRBJ1-5, with a weak D call TRBD1 (5 bases). Per the germline V gene, CDR1 is KGHSH and CDR2 is LQKENI. The CDR3 loop spans 14 amino acids. V lost 2 bases and J lost 3, with 8 bases in between. CDR3 DNA: TGTGCCAGCTCACCAGGGACTTACAATCAGCCCCAGCATTTT. This codes for CASSPGTYNQPQHF.

The rearrangement joins TRBV6-9 to TRBJ2-2; 10 bases agree with TRBD2. CDR3 length: 17 residues. Unmatched junction bases numbered 5, after V lost 2 bases and J lost 2 bases. The germline V gene encodes CDR1 MNHGY and CDR2 SVAAGI. CDR3 sequence: CASSYVLAGLNTGELFF. In nucleotides, the CDR3 is TGTGCCAGCAGTTATGTACTAGCGGGGCTAAACACCGGGGAGCTGTTTTTT.

This chain links TRBV11-1 with TRBJ1-1; D gene ambiguous. Per the germline V gene, CDR1 is SGHAT and CDR2 is FQDESV (reference sequence). CDR3 length: 15 amino acids. V was pared by 2 bases and J by 4 bases, with 14 bases between. CDR3 residues: CASSLQLVTSTEAFF. The CDR3 nucleotides are TGTGCCAGCAGCTTACAACTGGTTACAAGCACTGAAGCTTTCTTT.

The V and J genes are TRBV4-1 and TRBJ1-4; 9 positions agree with TRBD1. V lost 1 base, J lost 7 bases, and 7 bases stayed unmatched. Germline V gene sequence: CDR1 MGHRA, CDR2 YSYEKL. CDR3 length: 16 residues. CDR3: CASSQVGTGIVEKLFF. The CDR3 DNA follows: TGCGCCAGCAGCCAAGTAGGGACAGGGATTGTTGAAAAACTGTTTTTT.

CDR3 coding DNA: TGTGCCAGCGGCATCGGGACAGTTGGCTACACCTTC. Translating gives CASGIGTVGYTF. The gene calls are TRBV7-9 and TRBJ1-2; 7 nucleotides agree with TRBD1. J lost 7 bases, V lost 8 bases, and 7 bases had no gene match. Looked up from germline, CDR1 is SEHNR and CDR2 is FQNEAQ (reference sequence). The CDR3 extends over 12 amino acids.

This chain uses TRBV2 with TRBJ2-5; 8 bases line up with TRBD1. Trimming at V came to 9 bases and at J to 5 bases, leaving 8 bases not matched to a gene. This CDR3 has 13 residues. Germline V CDR1 and CDR2: SNHLY, FYNNEI. CDR3 amino acids: CASIRTGLETQYF. CDR3 nucleotide sequence: TGTGCCAGTATAAGGACAGGGTTGGAGACCCAGTACTTC.

The chain recombines TRBV3-1 with TRBJ2-5, with 8 positions matching TRBD1. Germline lookup yields CDR1 LGHDT and CDR2 YNNKEL (reference sequence). The CDR3 loop spans 17 amino acids. Germline trimming cut 4 bases from V and 2 bases from J; bases unmatched to any gene: 12. The CDR3 protein is CASSLRGQATVQETQYF. Here the CDR3 DNA reads TGTGCCAGCAGCCTCAGGGGACAGGCGACGGTTCAAGAGACCCAGTACTTC.

This clonotype has more than one count but fewer than ten. This sequence joins TRBV2 and TRBJ1-2, with D unclear. Trimming took 3 bases from V and 0 from J, leaving 8 bases between them. Germline CDR1 is SNHLY and CDR2 is FYNNEI. CDR3 size: 14 residues. CDR3 sequence (DNA): TGTGCCAGCAGTGACCAGCCTTCTAACTATGGCTACACCTTC. This gives the protein CASSDQPSNYGYTF.

The chain is built from TRBV4-1 and TRBJ2-7; no clear D gene. The CDR3 spans 13 residues. The germline V gene encodes CDR1 MGHRA and CDR2 YSYEKL. V lost 0 bases to trimming and J lost 0 bases, with 3 bases between them. The DNA for the CDR3 is TGCGCCAGCAGCCAAGATCTCTCCTACGAGCAGTACGTC. It specifies CASSQDLSYEQYV.

The rearrangement uses TRBV6-1 and TRBJ1-3, with D maybe TRBD1 (5 bases). Germline CDR1 MNHNS, CDR2 SASEGT. There are 17 residues in the CDR3. Trimming left V 6 bases short and J 0 bases short, with 18 bases between. The CDR3 sequence: CASSRFVLGDSGNTIYF. DNA for the CDR3: TGTGCCAGCAGCCGCTTTGTGTTAGGGGACTCTGGAAACACCATATATTTT.

The rearrangement links TRBV4-1 to TRBJ1-5; D gene uncertain. The V and J ends lost 0 bases and 5 bases respectively, with 5 bases between them. Germline-derived CDR1 and CDR2 are MGHRA and YSYEKL. This CDR3 contains 13 residues. The CDR3 nucleotides read TGCGCCAGCAGCCAAGAAACAGATCAGCCCCAGCATTTT. As protein: CASSQETDQPQHF.

The V gene is TRBV11-3, the J gene TRBJ1-5, with D unclear. V lost 4 bases and J lost 9, with 13 bases in between. The CDR3 runs 13 residues. Germline V gene data show CDR1 as SGHNT and CDR2 as YENEEA. Written as DNA, the CDR3 is TGTGCCAGCAGCTCCTACCTAGACGGGCCCCAGCATTTT. Protein sequence: CASSSYLDGPQHF.

This clonotype showed up just a few times. The V and J genes are TRBV20-1 and TRBJ2-1; 9 nucleotides line up with TRBD2. The germline CDR1 and CDR2 sequences are DFQATT and SNEGSKA (reference sequence). CDR3 length: 13 residues. Trimming at V came to 5 bases and at J to 10 bases, leaving 9 bases not matched to a gene. CDR3 sequence reads: CSAEGLAAFEQFF. For the CDR3, the DNA is TGCAGTGCTGAGGGACTAGCCGCTTTCGAGCAGTTCTTC.

The V call is TRBV28, the J call TRBJ2-3; D remains unclear. Germline lookup yields CDR1 MDHEN and CDR2 SYDVKM. The CDR3 length is 14 residues. The V end was cut by 6 bases, the J end by 2 bases, with 12 bases between. The CDR3 nucleotides are TGTGCCAGCAGCCCTTCTTCTTACACAGATACGCAGTATTTT. Translated: CASSPSSYTDTQYF.

This chain connects TRBV28 to TRBJ2-6; 7 bases align to TRBD1. Germline V gives CDR1 MDHEN, CDR2 SYDVKM. The ends lost 8 bases at V and 0 bases at J; junction bases unmatched: 7. The CDR3 has 16 amino acids. CDR3 sequence: CASRQGVSSGANVLTF. The DNA for the CDR3 is TGTGCCAGCCGGCAGGGGGTGAGCTCTGGGGCCAACGTCCTGACTTTC. Based on the CDR3 plus reference TRBV28 and TRBJ2-6, the full variable domain is DVKVTQSSRYLVKRTGEKVFLECVQDMDHENMFWYRQDPGLGLRLIYFSYDVKMKEKGDIPEGYSVSREKKERFSLILESASTNQTSMYLCASRQGVSSGANVLTFGAGSRLTVL.

The chain is built from TRBV7-9 and TRBJ1-1; D is uncertain. CDR3 length equals 15 residues. Looked up from germline, CDR1 is SEHNR and CDR2 is FQNEAQ (reference sequence). V was cut by 0 bases and J by 5 bases, with 13 bases left in between. The CDR3 DNA reads TGTGCCAGCAGCTTAGCGTCGGCGGGCGCGACTGAAGCTTTCTTT. It is translated as CASSLASAGATEAFF.

This clonotype was seen more than once but under ten times. The V gene is TRBV11-3, the J gene TRBJ2-7, with D possibly called TRBD1 or TRBD2 (5 bases each). The germline V and J ends were trimmed by 2 bases and 2 bases, with 7 bases remaining between them. This CDR3 comprises 13 residues. Germline loops: CDR1 SGHNT, CDR2 YENEEA. The CDR3 is CASSLRGAYEQYF. CDR3 DNA sequence: TGTGCCAGCAGCTTAAGGGGAGCCTACGAGCAGTACTTC.